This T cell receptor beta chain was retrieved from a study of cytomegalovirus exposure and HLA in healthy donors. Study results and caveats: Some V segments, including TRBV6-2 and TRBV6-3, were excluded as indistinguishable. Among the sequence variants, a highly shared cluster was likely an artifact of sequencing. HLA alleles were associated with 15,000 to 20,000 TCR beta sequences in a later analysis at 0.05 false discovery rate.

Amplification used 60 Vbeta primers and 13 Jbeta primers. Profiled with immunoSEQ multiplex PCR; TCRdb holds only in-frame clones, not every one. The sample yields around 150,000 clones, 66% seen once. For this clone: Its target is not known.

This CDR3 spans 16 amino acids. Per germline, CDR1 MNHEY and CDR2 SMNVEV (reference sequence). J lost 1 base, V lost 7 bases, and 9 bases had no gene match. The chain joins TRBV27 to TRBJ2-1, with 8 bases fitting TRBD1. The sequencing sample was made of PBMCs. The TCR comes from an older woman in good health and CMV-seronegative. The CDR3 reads CASKQRDRRSYNEQFF. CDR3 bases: TGTGCCAGCAAACAAAGGGACAGGAGGTCCTACAATGAGCAGTTCTTC.